This T cell receptor (beta chain) was profiled in a study of T cell repertoires in cytomegalovirus infection. Background on the study: Indications of both CMV infection and matching HLA type were provided by public TCR beta signatures.

Whole-study results and caveats: HLA-C-restricted TCR beta clonotypes specific for CMV led the ex vivo response. Cumulative public TCR beta family frequency identified CMV carriers with the relevant HLA.

The CDR3 spans 16 residues. J was trimmed by 3 bases and V by 4 bases; bases with no gene match: 10. In its sample, this clonotype was seen a few times. Its specificity is unknown. TCRdb called the reads again in MiXCR, with one record for every CDR3 protein. The sample contains fewer than 850,000 distinct CDR3 sequences, approximately 32% of which appear only once. This clonotype was sampled from a human donor in good health (CMV status not recorded). Some clones in this sample may be carry-over from other donors' samples. Source: cultured CD8+ T cells from PBMCs, taken from culture after CMV antigen stimulation. The chain has TRBV12-3 or TRBV12-4 and TRBJ1-1, with 8 bases fitting TRBD1. CDR3 nucleotide sequence: TGTGCCAGCAGTTCCCGGGACAGGTACATCGACACTGAAGCTTTCTTT. The encoded protein is CASSSRDRYIDTEAFF.